The TCR beta chain under discussion was sequenced for a study of CD8+ T cells in alopecia areata. Reverse transcription of extracted RNA yielded cDNA, which provided the sequencing template. TCRdb's table, derived via immunoSEQ multiplex PCR, lists solely in-frame clones and lacks some. The profile shows around 190,000 clones, roughly 56% of them singletons. V was clipped by 0 bases and J by 5 bases, with 16 bases between them. The CDR3 runs 17 residues. Germline CDR1 reads SGHDN; CDR2 reads FVKESK. This clone has a handful of counts. Its specificity is unknown. Whole-study findings and limits: Normal scalp showed lower clonality than lesional scalp, especially alopecia totalis/universalis.

Sorting of CD4+ and CD8+ T cells was performed on PBMCs. The rearrangement joins TRBV14 to TRBJ2-2; possibly TRBD2 for D (6 bases). This TCR was recovered from a human donor in good health. The sample was CD8+ T cells sorted from blood. The CDR3 DNA follows: TGTGCCAGCAGCCAAGATGACCGGGGGATGGTAACCGGGGAGCTGTTTTTT. Protein: CASSQDDRGMVTGELFF.